This entry lists 13 T cell receptor beta chains sequenced from one sample in a study of blood T cells in healthy people across ages. A sample-barcoded 5' primer and a J-beta primer mix were used in a second PCR of about 6 to 12 cycles. TCRdb processed the 5' RACE reads anew with MiXCR; each CDR3 protein has one entry. Of roughly 1,500,000 distinct CDR3 sequences detected, 34% appear once; the ten largest clones hold 10% to 12%. The sample consisted of blood. These receptors were obtained from a woman in her twenties or thirties in good health.

This clonotype was seen ten or more times. The chain couples TRBV29-1 to TRBJ2-7; perhaps D is TRBD1 or TRBD2 (5 bases each). The CDR3 runs 15 residues. The V and J ends lost 0 bases and 5 bases respectively, with 17 bases between them. Germline V CDR1 and CDR2: SQVTM, ANQGSEA. The CDR3 sequence: CSVEEGHSGGHEQYF. The DNA of the CDR3 is TGCAGCGTTGAAGAAGGACACTCTGGGGGTCACGAGCAGTACTTC.

The chain is built from TRBV19 and TRBJ2-7, with 12 bases fitting TRBD1. Trimming took 8 bases from V and 4 from J; bases not matched to a gene: 6. This CDR3 contains 14 residues. Per germline, CDR1 LNHDA and CDR2 SQIVND (reference sequence). CDR3 sequence reads: CASRRDRGQYEQYF. The CDR3 region has the DNA TGTGCCAGTCGCCGGGACAGGGGGCAGTACGAGCAGTACTTC.

In this sample, this clonotype turned up a few times. The chain carries TRBV20-1 and TRBJ2-4, with D perhaps TRBD1 or TRBD2 (5 bases each). The DNA end is more similar to TRBJ2-7, so the J call may be wrong. The germline gives CDR1 DFQATT, CDR2 SNEGSKA (reference sequence). This CDR3 contains 15 residues. CDR3 coding DNA: TGCAGTGCCATCCAGCACGGGGCGGTTTTTCACGAGCAGTACTTC. Translated, it gives CSAIQHGAVFHEQYF.

On this clonotype: One end of the junction fails to match germline, which may point to a read error. This sequence joins TRBV13 and TRBJ2-5; no clear D gene. The germline V gene encodes CDR1 PRHDT and CDR2 FYEKMQ (reference sequence). The CDR3 consists of 13 residues. CDR3: CANSFRLQETQYF. DNA of the CDR3: TGTGCCAACAGCTTCCGGCTCCAAGAGACCCAGTACTTC.

The gene calls are TRBV30 and TRBJ1-6, with 7 nucleotides matching TRBD1. Germline CDR1 and CDR2: GTSNPN and SVGIG (reference sequence). This CDR3 spans 14 amino acids. V lost 0 bases and J lost 8; bases outside the gene matches: 4. The chain's CDR3 is CAWSVIGGDSPLHF. The CDR3 nucleotides read TGTGCCTGGAGTGTAATAGGGGGCGATTCACCCCTCCACTTT.

The gene calls are TRBV29-1 and TRBJ2-1; D tentatively reads TRBD1 or TRBD2 (5 bases each). CDR3 size: 15 residues. Germline CDR1 reads SQVTM; CDR2 reads ANQGSEA. V was cut by 2 bases and J by 3 bases, with 14 bases left in between. CDR3 loop: CSVELWDGGYNEQFF. The CDR3 region has the DNA TGCAGCGTTGAATTATGGGACGGAGGCTACAATGAGCAGTTCTTC.

This chain connects TRBV27 to TRBJ1-5, with a tentative D call TRBD1 (6 bases). CDR3 length: 15 residues. V was cut by 2 bases and J by 5 bases, with 13 bases left in between. CDR1 is MNHEY and CDR2 is SMNVEV in the germline V gene (reference sequence). The CDR3: CASSLSGEGDQPQHF. DNA for the CDR3: TGTGCCAGCAGTTTAAGCGGAGAGGGGGATCAGCCCCAGCATTTT.

This clonotype was found a few times. The V call is TRBV7-6, the J call TRBJ2-6; D not certain. Trimming shortened V by 0 bases and J by 2 bases, and 8 bases separated the two germline ends. The CDR3 totals 16 residues. Germline loops: CDR1 SGHVS, CDR2 FNYEAQ. The CDR3 nucleotides read TGTGCCAGCAGCTTAGCGCGGAGAACTGGGGCCAACGTCCTGACTTTC. Translation gives CASSLARRTGANVLTF.

The V and J genes are TRBV3-1 and TRBJ1-5, with a possible D match to TRBD1 (6 bases). V was shortened by 4 bases and J by 8 bases, with 15 bases between the two germline ends. The CDR3 runs to 14 residues. CDR1 is LGHDT and CDR2 is YNNKEL in the germline V gene (reference sequence). The CDR3 DNA reads TGTGCCAGCAGCCTAAGGGGGGGAGATGAGCCCCAGCATTTT. It yields the protein CASSLRGGDEPQHF.

This clonotype showed up just a few times. CDR3 sequence (DNA): TGCGCCAGCAGCTTGGAGGGACAGGGGGCGGATGGCTACACCTTC. This sequence encodes CASSLEGQGADGYTF. The rearrangement joins TRBV5-1 to TRBJ1-2; TRBD1 matches at 12 bases. Trimming cost V 0 bases and J 6 bases; bases outside gene matches: 3. The CDR3 is 15 amino acids. Germline V gene sequence: CDR1 SGHRS, CDR2 YFSETQ.

Written as DNA, the CDR3 is TGTGCCAGCAGTGAAAGGGCAGGAAACTATGGCTACACCTTC. Translating it yields CASSERAGNYGYTF. This chain links TRBV2 with TRBJ1-2; D gene uncertain. The germline V and J ends were trimmed by 2 bases and 2 bases, with 9 bases remaining between them. The CDR3 is 14 amino acids. The germline V gene has CDR1 SNHLY and CDR2 FYNNEI. Full variable domain (missing parts from reference TRBV2 and TRBJ1-2): EPEVTQTPSHQVTQMGQEVILRCVPISNHLYFYWYRQILGQKVEFLVSFYNNEISEKSEIFDDQFSVERPDGSNFTLKIRSTKLEDSAMYFCASSERAGNYGYTFGSGTRLTVV.

This clonotype was observed many times. This rearrangement joins TRBV6-6 to TRBJ2-5; 11 bases map to TRBD1. This CDR3 region has 15 residues. CDR1 and CDR2 from the germline V gene are MNHNY and SVGAGI (reference sequence). V shed 4 bases, J shed 5 bases, and the junction held 6 bases outside the gene matches. CDR3 protein: CASSWTGGAGETQYF. The CDR3 DNA reads as TGTGCCAGCAGTTGGACAGGGGGCGCGGGGGAGACCCAGTACTTC.

The sample holds many counts of this clonotype. At one of its ends the junction is not consistent with the germline gene, which may arise from a read error. The rearrangement uses TRBV5-4 and TRBJ1-2, with 12 positions matching TRBD1. Germline CDR1 SGHNT, CDR2 YYREEE (reference sequence). The CDR3 sequence is 15 residues long. The CDR3 DNA is TGTGCCAGCAGTTTGGGACAGGGGGCTCTATATGGCTACACCTTC. Protein product: CASSLGQGALYGYTF.